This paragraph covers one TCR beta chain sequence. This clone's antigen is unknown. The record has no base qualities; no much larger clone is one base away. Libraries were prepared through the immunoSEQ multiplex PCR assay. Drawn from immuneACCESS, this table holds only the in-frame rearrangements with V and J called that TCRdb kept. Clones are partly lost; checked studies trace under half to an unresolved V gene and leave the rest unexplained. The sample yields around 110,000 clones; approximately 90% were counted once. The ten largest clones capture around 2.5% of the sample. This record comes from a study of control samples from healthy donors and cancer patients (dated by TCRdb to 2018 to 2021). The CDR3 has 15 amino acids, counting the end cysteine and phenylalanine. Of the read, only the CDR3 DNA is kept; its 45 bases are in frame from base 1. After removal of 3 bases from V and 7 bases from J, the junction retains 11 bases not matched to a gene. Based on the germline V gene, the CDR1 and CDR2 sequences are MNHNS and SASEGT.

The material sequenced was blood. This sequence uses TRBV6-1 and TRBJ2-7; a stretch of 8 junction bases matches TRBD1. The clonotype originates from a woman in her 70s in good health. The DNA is TGTGCCAGCAGTGAGCGGAGGGGCAGGGGGCGAGAGCAGTACTTC. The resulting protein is CASSERRGRGREQYF.